This T cell receptor beta chain was sequenced for a study of response to subunit inactivated influenza vaccine. Study results and caveats: That few new T cells are recruited by each seasonal influenza vaccination was the authors' suggestion.

This clonotype came up a few times. Its antigen is not identified. TCRdb re-analysed the RT-PCR reads in MiXCR, keeping a single row per CDR3 protein. Of some 640,000 distinct CDR3 sequences in the sample, approximately 15% were seen once. Germline V gene lookup returns CDR1 MDHEN and CDR2 SYDVKM. CDR3 length equals 15 residues. Trimming stripped 5 bases from V and 5 bases from J, with 18 bases between. The specimen comprised PBMCs from blood, sampled approximately 15 days before vaccination. This TCR was sampled from a middle-aged man who received an inactivated influenza vaccine. J is TRBJ2-5 and V is TRBV28; tentative D call: TRBD2 (6 bases). The CDR3 loop is CASSLGTRRHETQYF. CDR3 DNA: TGTGCCAGCAGTCTGGGGACTCGTAGGCATGAGACCCAGTACTTC.